This TCR beta chain derives from a study of beta chain features in type 1 diabetes. This clone was recorded a few times. Its specificity is not known. Study findings and constraints: Compared to healthy donors, patients appeared to have naive, central memory and Treg TCRB repertoires that were more alike. When Type 1 diabetes patients were examined, their TCRB CDR3s proved moderately but significantly shorter in all four CD4+ subsets. VDJ junctions in type 1 diabetes patients carried more deletions and fewer insertions.

Expressed TCRB transcripts were sequenced because the isolated RNA had all been reverse transcribed beforehand. Sequencing was performed with immunoSEQ multiplex PCR; in TCRdb, only in-frame clones are kept and a portion is missing. In the table there are some 290,000 clones, approximately 14% of which are singletons. The CDR3 is made up of 14 amino acids. V was pared by 0 bases and J by 11 bases, with 16 bases between. Germline V lookup: CDR1 LNHNV, CDR2 YYDKDF (reference sequence). Via the markers CD45RO/CCR7/CD25/CD127/CD95/CD27, stem cell-like memory, regulatory, central memory and naive CD4+ cells were sorted. Purities in excess of 95% were seen in all sorted populations.

Sequenced material: naive CD4+ T cells from blood. The TCR originated in a man between 25 and 39 years old with type 1 diabetes. The chain combines TRBV15 with TRBJ2-5; perhaps TRBD2 as D (6 bases). The CDR3 spells CATSRDRAGREQYF. The CDR3 DNA is TGTGCCACCAGCAGAGATCGGGCGGGGCGAGAGCAGTACTTC.